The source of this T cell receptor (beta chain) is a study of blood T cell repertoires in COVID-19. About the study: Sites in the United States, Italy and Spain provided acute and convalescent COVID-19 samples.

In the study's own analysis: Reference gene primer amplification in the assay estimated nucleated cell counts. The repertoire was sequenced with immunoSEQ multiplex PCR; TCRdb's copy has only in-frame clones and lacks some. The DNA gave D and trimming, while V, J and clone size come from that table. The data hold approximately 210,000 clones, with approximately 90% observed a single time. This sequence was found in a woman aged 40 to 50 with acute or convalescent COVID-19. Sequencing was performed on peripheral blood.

CDR3 sequence: CASSSPRGARTGELFF. The CDR3 coding sequence is TGTGCCAGCAGTTCCCCGCGGGGGGCGCGGACCGGGGAGCTGTTTTTT. The gene calls are TRBV27 and TRBJ2-2, with 8 bases matching TRBD2. The CDR3 is 16 amino acids. Germline loops: CDR1 MNHEY, CDR2 SMNVEV (reference sequence). Trimming cost V 4 bases and J 5 bases; bases outside gene matches: 9.